This T cell receptor beta chain was identified during a study of T-cell memory formation after mild COVID-19. This clonotype was seen more than once but under ten times. The target antigen is unknown. At one of its ends the junction is not consistent with the germline gene, which may arise from a read error. The CDR3 length is 13 residues. Germline loops: CDR1 SEHNR, CDR2 FQNEAQ (reference sequence). Whole-study findings and limits: Pre-infection memory held some responding clones, suggesting pre-existing cross-reactive T cells responded.

TCRdb ran MiXCR on the 5' RACE reads and lists one entry per CDR3 protein. The sample has around 300,000 distinct CDR3 sequences, more than 15% seen once; the top ten hold approximately 22%. V and J are TRBV7-9 and TRBJ2-7, with D perhaps being TRBD1 or TRBD2 (5 bases each). This TCR was sampled from a man younger than 35 who had mild COVID-19 (a few samples of this study predate the infection). Cell type and time point are not known. Sequenced sample: PBMCs or a T cell subset sorted from them (not recorded which). This CDR3 is CASSLLIRDALNF. The CDR3 DNA is TGTGCCAGCAGCCTCTTGATAAGGGACGCCCTGAACTTC.